The clone carrying this T cell receptor (beta chain) occurred a few times. The antigen remains unidentified. These data are taken from a study of CD8 T cells in ankylosing spondylitis. Study-wide results and caveats: Fewer than 10 highly homologous variants formed a TCR beta motif that appeared characteristic of ankylosing spondylitis blood.

One entry per CDR3 protein, called by TCRdb with MiXCR from the 5' RACE reads. The profile covers approximately 440,000 distinct CDR3 sequences, with roughly 15% appearing a single time and 1% taken by the ten largest. Germline CDR1 and CDR2: DFQATT and SNEGSKA (reference sequence). Trimming removed 3 bases at V and 1 base at J, with 13 bases between. The CDR3 sequence is 15 residues long. V usage is TRBV20-1 and J usage is TRBJ1-5, with D hard to call. The TCR comes from a male donor with ankylosing spondylitis. Sequenced material: blood, either unsorted or a sorted T cell fraction (not recorded which). DNA for the CDR3: TGCAGTGCTAGTTGGGGTTCGGGGAGCAATCAGCCCCAGCATTTT. Amino acids: CSASWGSGSNQPQHF.